Presented here are 3 T cell receptor beta chains from one specimen sequenced in a study of blood T cell repertoires in COVID-19. TCRdb's table, derived via immunoSEQ multiplex PCR, lists solely in-frame clones and lacks some. The repertoire holds some 120,000 clones, about 93% seen once, with 2.1% in the top ten. Sequencing input: peripheral blood. The source is a man aged 45-60 years with COVID-19, enrolled during active disease.

This clone was seen just once. The CDR3 region is CASSQHRGNYGYTF. In DNA, the CDR3 is TGCGCCAGCAGCCAACACAGGGGTAACTATGGCTACACCTTC. The rearrangement links TRBV4-1 to TRBJ1-2; TRBD1 aligns across 7 bases. The CDR3 loop spans 14 amino acids. Germline assignment: CDR1 MGHRA and CDR2 YSYEKL. Losses at the gene ends were 2 bases for V and 1 base for J; bases not matched to a gene: 1.

V is TRBV6-5 and J is TRBJ1-1; a weak D match, TRBD1 (6 bases). CDR3 length: 13 amino acids. Germline V gives CDR1 MNHEY, CDR2 SVGAGI. The V end was cut by 7 bases, the J end by 4 bases, with 13 bases between. The CDR3 loop is CASMGAGPTEAFF. The CDR3 region has the DNA TGTGCCAGCATGGGGGCAGGGCCCACTGAAGCTTTCTTT.

The chain is built from TRBV11-2 and TRBJ1-1; D not resolved. The CDR3 length is 11 residues. Between the trimmed V and J ends, which lost 5 bases and 4 bases, there was a span of 5 bases. CDR1 SGHAT and CDR2 FQNNGV come from the germline V gene. The CDR3 region is CASSQLTEAFF. In DNA form, the CDR3 reads TGTGCCAGCAGCCAACTCACTGAAGCTTTCTTT. The whole variable domain, filled in from reference TRBV11-2 and TRBJ1-1, reads EAGVAQSPRYKIIEKRQSVAFWCNPISGHATLYWYQQILGQGPKLLIQFQNNGVVDDSQLPKDRFSAERLKGVDSTLKIQPAKLEDSAVYLCASSQLTEAFFGQGTRLTVV.